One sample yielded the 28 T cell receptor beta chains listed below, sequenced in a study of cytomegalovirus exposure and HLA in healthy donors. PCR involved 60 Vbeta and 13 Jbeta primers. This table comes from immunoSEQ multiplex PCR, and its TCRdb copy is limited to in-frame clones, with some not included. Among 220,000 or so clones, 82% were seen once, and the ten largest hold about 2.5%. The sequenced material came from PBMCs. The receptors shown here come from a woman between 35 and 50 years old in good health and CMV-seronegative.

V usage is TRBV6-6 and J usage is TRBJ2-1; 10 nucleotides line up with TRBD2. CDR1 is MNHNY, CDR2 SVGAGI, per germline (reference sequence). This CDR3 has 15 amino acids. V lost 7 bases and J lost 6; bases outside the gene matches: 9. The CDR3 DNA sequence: TGTGCCAGCACATCCGGGACTAGCGACGGCAATGAGCAGTTCTTC. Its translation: CASTSGTSDGNEQFF.

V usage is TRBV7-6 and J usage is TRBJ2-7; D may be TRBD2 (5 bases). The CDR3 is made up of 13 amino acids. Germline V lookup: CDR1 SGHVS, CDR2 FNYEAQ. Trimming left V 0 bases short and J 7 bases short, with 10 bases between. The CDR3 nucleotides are TGTGCCAGCAGCTTAGCGGGAGCTGGTGAGCAGTACTTC. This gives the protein CASSLAGAGEQYF.

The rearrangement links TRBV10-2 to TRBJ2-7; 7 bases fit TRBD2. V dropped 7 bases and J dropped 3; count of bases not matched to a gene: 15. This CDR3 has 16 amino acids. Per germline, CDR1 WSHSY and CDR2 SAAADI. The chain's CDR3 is CASNKGGLAAIYEQYF. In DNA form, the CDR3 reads TGCGCCAGCAATAAGGGAGGGCTAGCGGCGATCTACGAGCAGTACTTC.

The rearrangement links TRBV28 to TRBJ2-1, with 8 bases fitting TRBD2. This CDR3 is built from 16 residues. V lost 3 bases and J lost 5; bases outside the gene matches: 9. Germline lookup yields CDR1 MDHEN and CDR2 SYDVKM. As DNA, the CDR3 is TGTGCCAGCAGTTTTGTGACGGGAGGGGGGAACAATGAGCAGTTCTTC. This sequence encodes CASSFVTGGGNNEQFF.

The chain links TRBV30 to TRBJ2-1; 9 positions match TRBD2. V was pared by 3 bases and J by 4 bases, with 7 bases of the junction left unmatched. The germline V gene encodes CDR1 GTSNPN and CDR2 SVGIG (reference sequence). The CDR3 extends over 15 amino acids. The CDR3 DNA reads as TGTGCCTGGAGAGCGGGCGGGAGGGAATACAATGAGCAGTTCTTC. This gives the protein CAWRAGGREYNEQFF.

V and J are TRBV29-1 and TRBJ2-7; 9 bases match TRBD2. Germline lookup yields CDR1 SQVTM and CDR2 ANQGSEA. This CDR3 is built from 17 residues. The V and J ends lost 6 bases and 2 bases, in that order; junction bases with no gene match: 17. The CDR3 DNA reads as TGCAGCGTCCCACGAGAAGCGGGAGGCGCCACCACCTACGAGCAGTACTTC. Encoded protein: CSVPREAGGATTYEQYF.

CDR3 in DNA: TGTGCCAGCAGTTTACCGAAGACAAGGTATCAGCATTTT. Protein product: CASSLPKTRYQHF. The chain employs TRBV28 and TRBJ1-5; D gene ambiguous. CDR1 MDHEN and CDR2 SYDVKM come from the germline V gene. The CDR3 loop spans 13 amino acids. V shed 2 bases and J shed 13 bases, with 15 bases lying between them.

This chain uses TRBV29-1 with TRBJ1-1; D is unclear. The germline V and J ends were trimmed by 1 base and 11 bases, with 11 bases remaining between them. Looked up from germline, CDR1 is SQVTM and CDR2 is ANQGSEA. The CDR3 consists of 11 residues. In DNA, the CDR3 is TGCAGCGTTGAAGGAGGCCGGCGGGCTTTCTTT. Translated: CSVEGGRRAFF. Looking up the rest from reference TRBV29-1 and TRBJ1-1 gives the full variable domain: SAVISQKPSRDICQRGTSLTIQCQVDSQVTMMFWYRQQPGQSLTLIATANQGSEATYESGFVIDKFPISRPNLTFSTLTVSNMSPEDSSIYLCSVEGGRRAFFGQGTRLTVV.

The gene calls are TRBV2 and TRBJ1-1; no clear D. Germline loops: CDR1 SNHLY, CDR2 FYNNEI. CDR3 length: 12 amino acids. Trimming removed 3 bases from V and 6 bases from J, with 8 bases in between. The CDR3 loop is CASSDFFPEAFF. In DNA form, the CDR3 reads TGTGCCAGCAGTGACTTTTTCCCTGAAGCTTTCTTT.

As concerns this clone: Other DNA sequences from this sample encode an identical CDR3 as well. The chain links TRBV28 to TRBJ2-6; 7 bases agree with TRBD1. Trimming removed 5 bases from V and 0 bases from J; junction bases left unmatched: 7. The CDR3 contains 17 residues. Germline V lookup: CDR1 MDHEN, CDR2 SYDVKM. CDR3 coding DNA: TGTGCCAGCAGTCTGGACAGGCGCAGCTCTGGGGCCAACGTCCTGACTTTC. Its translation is CASSLDRRSSGANVLTF.

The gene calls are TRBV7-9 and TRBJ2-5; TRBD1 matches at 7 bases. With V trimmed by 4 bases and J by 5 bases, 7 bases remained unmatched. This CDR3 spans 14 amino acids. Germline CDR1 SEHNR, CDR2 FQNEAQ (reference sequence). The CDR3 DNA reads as TGTGCCAGCAGCTACAACAGGGGTGAGGAGACCCAGTACTTC. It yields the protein CASSYNRGEETQYF.

CDR3 sequence: CASSLVQSGETQYF. In DNA, the CDR3 is TGTGCCAGCAGCTTGGTACAGTCTGGGGAGACCCAGTACTTC. V usage is TRBV5-4 and J usage is TRBJ2-5; unclear D gene. The CDR3 has 14 residues. V dropped 0 bases and J dropped 5 bases, with 11 bases sitting between them. The germline CDR1 and CDR2 sequences are SGHNT and YYREEE (reference sequence).

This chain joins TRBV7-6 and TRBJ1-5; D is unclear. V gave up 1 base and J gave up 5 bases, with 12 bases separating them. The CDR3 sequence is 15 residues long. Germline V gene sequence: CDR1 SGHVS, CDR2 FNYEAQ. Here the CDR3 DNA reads TGTGCCAGCAGCTTAGGTAGCGGAGAACATCAGCCCCAGCATTTT. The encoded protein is CASSLGSGEHQPQHF.

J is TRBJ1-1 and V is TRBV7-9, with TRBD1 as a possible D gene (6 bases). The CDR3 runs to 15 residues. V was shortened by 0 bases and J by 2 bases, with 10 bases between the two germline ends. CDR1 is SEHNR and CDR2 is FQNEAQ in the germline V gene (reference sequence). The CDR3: CASSLALGHNTEAFF. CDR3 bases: TGTGCCAGCAGCTTAGCCCTGGGACATAACACTGAAGCTTTCTTT.

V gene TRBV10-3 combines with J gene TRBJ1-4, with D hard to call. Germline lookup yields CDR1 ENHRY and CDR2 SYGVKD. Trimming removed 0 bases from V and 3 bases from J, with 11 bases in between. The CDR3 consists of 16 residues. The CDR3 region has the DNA TGTGCCATCAGTGAGTCGAACCCGGGAGCTAATGAAAAACTGTTTTTT. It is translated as CAISESNPGANEKLFF.

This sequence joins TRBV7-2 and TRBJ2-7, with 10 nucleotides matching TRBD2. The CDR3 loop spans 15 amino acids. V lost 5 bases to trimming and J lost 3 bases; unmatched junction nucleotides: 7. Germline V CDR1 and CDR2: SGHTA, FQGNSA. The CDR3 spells CASSRVAGGGYEQYF. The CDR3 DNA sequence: TGTGCCAGCAGCAGAGTAGCGGGAGGAGGCTACGAGCAGTACTTC. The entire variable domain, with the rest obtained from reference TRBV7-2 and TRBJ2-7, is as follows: GAGVSQSPSNKVTEKGKDVELRCDPISGHTALYWYRQSLGQGLEFLIYFQGNSAPDKSGLPSDRFSAERTGGSVSTLTIQRTQQEDSAVYLCASSRVAGGGYEQYFGPGTRLTVT.

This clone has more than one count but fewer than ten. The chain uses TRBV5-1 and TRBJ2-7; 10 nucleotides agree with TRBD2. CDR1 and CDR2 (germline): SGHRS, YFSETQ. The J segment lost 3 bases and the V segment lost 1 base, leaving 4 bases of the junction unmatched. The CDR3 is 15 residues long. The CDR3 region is CASSLTSGIVYEQYF. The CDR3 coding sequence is TGCGCCAGCAGCTTGACTAGCGGGATAGTCTACGAGCAGTACTTC.

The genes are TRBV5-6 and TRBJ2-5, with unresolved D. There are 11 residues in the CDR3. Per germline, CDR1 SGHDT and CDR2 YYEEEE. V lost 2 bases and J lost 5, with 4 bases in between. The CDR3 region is CASSFGETQYF. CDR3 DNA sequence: TGTGCCAGCAGCTTCGGGGAGACCCAGTACTTC.

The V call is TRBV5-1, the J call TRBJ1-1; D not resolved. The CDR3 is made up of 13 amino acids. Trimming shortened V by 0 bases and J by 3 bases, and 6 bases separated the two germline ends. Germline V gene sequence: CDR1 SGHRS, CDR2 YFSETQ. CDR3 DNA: TGCGCCAGCAGCTTGGACAGCTACACTGAAGCTTTCTTT. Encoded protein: CASSLDSYTEAFF.

The CDR3 nucleotides are TGTGCCAGCAGCTTACAACAGGGGGCCCCCGGCCCCTATGGCTACACCTTC. It specifies CASSLQQGAPGPYGYTF. The chain carries TRBV7-2 and TRBJ1-2, with 9 bases that match TRBD1. The junction had 11 bases not matched to a gene; V was cut back by 2 bases and J by 4 bases. This CDR3 is built from 17 residues. CDR1 and CDR2 (germline): SGHTA, FQGNSA.

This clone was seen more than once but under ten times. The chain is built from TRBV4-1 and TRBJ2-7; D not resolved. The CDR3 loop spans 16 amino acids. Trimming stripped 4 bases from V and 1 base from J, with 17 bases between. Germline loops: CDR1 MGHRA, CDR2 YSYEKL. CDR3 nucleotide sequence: TGCGCCAGCAGCCTCTCGAGTAGAATCCCGTCCTACGAGCAGTACTTC. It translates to CASSLSSRIPSYEQYF.

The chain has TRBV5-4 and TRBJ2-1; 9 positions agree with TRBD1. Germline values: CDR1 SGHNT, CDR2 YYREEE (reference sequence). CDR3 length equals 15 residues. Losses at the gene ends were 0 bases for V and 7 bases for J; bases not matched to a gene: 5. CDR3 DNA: TGTGCCAGCAGCTTGGGACAGGGGGGTTGGAATGAGCAGTTCTTC. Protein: CASSLGQGGWNEQFF.

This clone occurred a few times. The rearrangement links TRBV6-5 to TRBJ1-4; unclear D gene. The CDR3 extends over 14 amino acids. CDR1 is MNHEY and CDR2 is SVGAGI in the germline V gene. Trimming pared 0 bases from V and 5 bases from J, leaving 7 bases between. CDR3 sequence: CASSYSHSNEKLFF. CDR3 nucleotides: TGTGCCAGCAGTTACTCGCACTCGAATGAAAAACTGTTTTTT.

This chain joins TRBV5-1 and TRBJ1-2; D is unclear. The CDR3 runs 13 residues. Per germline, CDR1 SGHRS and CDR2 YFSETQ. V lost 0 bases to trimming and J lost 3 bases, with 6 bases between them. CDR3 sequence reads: CASSLEFDYGYTF. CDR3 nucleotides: TGCGCCAGCAGCTTGGAATTCGACTATGGCTACACCTTC.

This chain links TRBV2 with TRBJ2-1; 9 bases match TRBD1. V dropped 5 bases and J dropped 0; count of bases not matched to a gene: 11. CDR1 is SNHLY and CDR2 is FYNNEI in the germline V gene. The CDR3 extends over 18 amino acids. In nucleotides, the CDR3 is TGTGCCAGCAGTACAGGGGGCCAGCGGGTCTACTCCTACAATGAGCAGTTCTTC. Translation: CASSTGGQRVYSYNEQFF.

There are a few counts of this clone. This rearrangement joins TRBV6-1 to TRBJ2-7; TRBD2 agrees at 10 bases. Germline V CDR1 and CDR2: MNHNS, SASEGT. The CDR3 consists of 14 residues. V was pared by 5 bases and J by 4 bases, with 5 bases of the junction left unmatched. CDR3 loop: CASSQREGWYEQYF. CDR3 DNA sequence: TGTGCCAGCAGTCAGCGGGAGGGCTGGTACGAGCAGTACTTC.

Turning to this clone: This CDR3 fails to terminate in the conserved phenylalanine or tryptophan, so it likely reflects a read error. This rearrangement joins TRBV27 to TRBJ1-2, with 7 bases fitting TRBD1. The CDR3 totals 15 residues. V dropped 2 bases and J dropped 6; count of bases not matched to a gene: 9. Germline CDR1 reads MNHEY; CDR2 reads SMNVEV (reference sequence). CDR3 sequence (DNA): TGTGCCAGCAGTTTACGGGGTAGGGGGCTTGATGGCTACACCCTC. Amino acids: CASSLRGRGLDGYTL.

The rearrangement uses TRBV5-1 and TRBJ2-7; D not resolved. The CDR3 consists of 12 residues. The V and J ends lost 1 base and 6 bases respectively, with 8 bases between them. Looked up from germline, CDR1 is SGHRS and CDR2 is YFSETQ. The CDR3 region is CASSLSPGEQYF. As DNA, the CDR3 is TGCGCCAGCAGCTTGTCTCCGGGCGAGCAGTACTTC.